Shown below are 25 T cell receptor beta chains from a single sample sequenced in a study of shared clonotypes between healthy human individuals. Naive CD8 cells lacked CD45RO and underwent positive selection for CCR7, leaving out terminally differentiated effector memory CD45RA+ cells. Profiling relied on immunoSEQ multiplex PCR, and the TCRdb table lists in-frame clones only, not all of them. Here the sample spans under 1 million clones, approximately 97% being singletons. The sequenced material came from naive CD8+ T cells sorted from blood. These receptors came from a man aged 25-40 years in good health.

J is TRBJ1-1 and V is TRBV27; 8 bases are shared with TRBD1. The CDR3 is 14 residues long. The V gene end was trimmed by 6 bases and the J gene end by 5 bases; junction bases not matched to a gene: 8. From germline, CDR1 is MNHEY and CDR2 SMNVEV (reference sequence). This chain's CDR3 is CASSLRRGRTEAFF. CDR3 DNA sequence: TGTGCCAGCAGCCTACGCAGGGGGCGGACTGAAGCTTTCTTT.

The chain is built from TRBV5-4 and TRBJ2-3; the D is unclear. The CDR3 runs 18 residues. V was shortened by 5 bases and J by 0 bases, with 22 bases between the two germline ends. Germline-derived CDR1 and CDR2 are SGHNT and YYREEE (reference sequence). CDR3 amino acids: CASSLGPQWVPSTDTQYF. CDR3 DNA sequence: TGTGCCAGCAGTCTCGGCCCACAATGGGTCCCTAGCACAGATACGCAGTATTTT.

V usage is TRBV29-1 and J usage is TRBJ2-1, with 12 bases aligning to TRBD2. The J segment lost 2 bases and the V segment lost 7 bases, leaving 3 bases of the junction unmatched. The CDR3 is 14 residues long. The germline CDR1 and CDR2 sequences are SQVTM and ANQGSEA. This CDR3 is CSGRLAGAYNEQFF. DNA for the CDR3: TGCAGCGGCAGACTAGCGGGGGCCTACAATGAGCAGTTCTTC.

This chain joins TRBV6-5 and TRBJ2-5, with D unresolved. The CDR3 sequence is 12 residues long. The germline gives CDR1 MNHEY, CDR2 SVGAGI. V lost 4 bases to trimming and J lost 5 bases, with 8 bases between them. CDR3 in DNA: TGTGCCAGCAGTTCCTTCAATGAGACCCAGTACTTC. This codes for CASSSFNETQYF.

The rearrangement uses TRBV7-2 and TRBJ2-7; 12 bases are a match to TRBD2. The junction had 5 bases not matched to a gene; V was cut back by 4 bases and J by 4 bases. Germline V gives CDR1 SGHTA, CDR2 FQGNSA. CDR3 size: 15 residues. The CDR3 here is CASSSGLAGRYEQYF. Written as DNA, the CDR3 is TGTGCCAGCAGCTCTGGACTAGCGGGACGGTACGAGCAGTACTTC.

The chain is built from TRBV7-8 and TRBJ1-1; D call uncertain. Germline V gene data show CDR1 as SGHVS and CDR2 as FQNEAQ. The CDR3 extends over 16 amino acids. V was cut by 5 bases and J by 1 base, with 17 bases left in between. CDR3 protein: CASSTDALAANTEAFF. The DNA for the CDR3 is TGTGCCAGCAGCACCGACGCCCTCGCGGCGAACACTGAAGCTTTCTTT.

V gene TRBV11-1 combines with J gene TRBJ2-1; D gene uncertain. CDR1 is SGHAT and CDR2 is FQDESV in the germline V gene (reference sequence). Between the trimmed V and J ends, which lost 0 bases and 5 bases, there was a span of 8 bases. The length of the CDR3 is 14 residues. CDR3 bases: TGTGCCAGCAGCTTAGCGCGGATAAACAATGAGCAGTTCTTC. This translates into CASSLARINNEQFF.

V usage is TRBV27 and J usage is TRBJ2-7; a possible D gene is TRBD2 (6 bases). V gave up 3 bases and J gave up 3 bases, with 18 bases separating them. CDR3 length: 16 residues. Germline CDR1 is MNHEY and CDR2 is SMNVEV (reference sequence). This CDR3 reads CASSFGGTQILYEQYF. The CDR3 DNA reads TGTGCCAGCAGTTTTGGCGGGACCCAAATACTCTACGAGCAGTACTTC.

The chain recombines TRBV12-5 with TRBJ1-1; D perhaps matches TRBD1 (5 bases). Germline CDR1 reads LGHNT; CDR2 reads FRNRAP. The CDR3 contains 13 residues. The V end lost 3 bases, the J end lost 4 bases, and 9 bases lay between the germline ends. The CDR3, as DNA: TGTGCTAGTGGTTTAACAGGCATCACTGAAGCTTTCTTT. This codes for CASGLTGITEAFF.

The rearrangement uses TRBV2 and TRBJ2-1, with D perhaps TRBD1 or TRBD2 (6 bases each). Germline CDR1 reads SNHLY; CDR2 reads FYNNEI. V gave up 10 bases and J gave up 8 bases, with 21 bases separating them. The CDR3 is made up of 14 amino acids. The CDR3 spells CATGRGRELYEQFF. DNA for the CDR3: TGTGCCACAGGTCGGGGGCGAGAGCTTTATGAGCAGTTCTTC.

This rearrangement joins TRBV7-9 to TRBJ2-7; TRBD1 agrees at 7 bases. From germline, CDR1 is SEHNR and CDR2 FQNEAQ (reference sequence). V lost 5 bases to trimming and J lost 2 bases; unmatched junction nucleotides: 6. The CDR3 totals 14 residues. The CDR3 loop reads CASSTRDSTYEQYF. The CDR3 bases are TGTGCCAGCAGCACCCGGGACAGTACCTACGAGCAGTACTTC.

The V call is TRBV7-3, the J call TRBJ2-7; 12 bases agree with TRBD2. This CDR3 has 15 residues. The V segment lost 3 bases and the J segment 3 bases; nucleotides outside the gene matches: 3. The germline V gene encodes CDR1 SGHTA and CDR2 FQGTGA. CDR3: CASSFGLAGIYEQYF. The DNA of the CDR3 is TGTGCCAGCAGCTTTGGACTAGCGGGGATCTACGAGCAGTACTTC.

The genes are TRBV7-9 and TRBJ2-1, with 11 bases that match TRBD2. V shed 5 bases and J 8 bases; nucleotides not matched to a gene: 8. CDR3 length: 15 amino acids. The germline gives CDR1 SEHNR, CDR2 FQNEAQ (reference sequence). The CDR3: CASSGSGRAEDEQFF. DNA of the CDR3: TGTGCCAGCAGCGGTAGCGGGAGGGCCGAGGATGAGCAGTTCTTC.

The chain carries TRBV29-1 and TRBJ2-7; 11 bases are shared with TRBD2. The V gene end was trimmed by 7 bases and the J gene end by 3 bases; junction bases not matched to a gene: 5. In germline, CDR1 is SQVTM, CDR2 ANQGSEA. The CDR3 contains 13 residues. The CDR3 is CSAGLAGYYEQYF. CDR3 sequence (DNA): TGCAGCGCTGGACTAGCGGGCTACTACGAGCAGTACTTC.

This clone has just one count. The chain recombines TRBV5-8 with TRBJ2-6; possibly TRBD1 for D (6 bases). V lost 8 bases and J 2 bases, leaving 20 bases between the germline ends. The CDR3 has 17 residues. CDR1 SGHTS and CDR2 YDEGEE come from the germline V gene. CDR3 DNA sequence: TGTGCCAGACTAACAGGGTTTAAGGGCACTGGGGCCAACGTCCTGACTTTC. It encodes CARLTGFKGTGANVLTF.

The chain has TRBV9 and TRBJ1-5; no clear D. Trimming cost V 0 bases and J 1 base, with 11 bases left between them. The CDR3 totals 16 residues. Germline CDR1 reads SGDLS; CDR2 reads YYNGEE. This chain's CDR3 is CASSVGSGASNQPQHF. CDR3 nucleotide sequence: TGTGCCAGCAGCGTAGGTAGTGGAGCCAGCAATCAGCCCCAGCATTTT.

The V and J genes are TRBV7-9 and TRBJ2-1; 10 bases align to TRBD2. The germline V gene has CDR1 SEHNR and CDR2 FQNEAQ (reference sequence). The CDR3 consists of 17 residues. V shed 6 bases, J shed 2 bases, and the junction held 10 bases outside the gene matches. CDR3 nucleotide sequence: TGTGCCAGCAGTTCAGAAAATAGCGGGGGGACCTACAATGAGCAGTTCTTC. It encodes CASSSENSGGTYNEQFF.

The table lists this clone with a few counts. CDR3 in DNA: TGTGCCAGCAGCACCCGCGGAGCGGAGCTCCAAGAGACCCAGTACTTC. As protein: CASSTRGAELQETQYF. V is TRBV11-2 and J is TRBJ2-5; a weak D match, TRBD2 (5 bases). This CDR3 has 16 amino acids. V lost 5 bases and J 1 base, leaving 17 bases between the germline ends. CDR1 and CDR2 from the germline V gene are SGHAT and FQNNGV.

The chain carries TRBV7-3 and TRBJ2-7; possibly TRBD2 for D (5 bases). The germline gives CDR1 SGHTA, CDR2 FQGTGA. The V and J ends lost 1 base and 1 base respectively, with 8 bases between them. CDR3 length equals 14 residues. CDR3 sequence (DNA): TGTGCCAGCAGCTTAATAGGCGGGTCCTACGAGCAGTACTTC. Protein: CASSLIGGSYEQYF.

The chain recombines TRBV25-1 with TRBJ2-1, with D perhaps matching TRBD2 (5 bases). CDR3 length: 17 residues. Trimming took off 3 bases at V and 3 bases at J, with 18 bases between the two ends. Germline CDR1 is MGHDK and CDR2 is SYGVNS. The CDR3 is CASSDNLAGSFYNEQFF. The CDR3 DNA reads as TGTGCCAGCAGTGACAATCTAGCCGGATCCTTCTACAATGAGCAGTTCTTC.

The chain is built from TRBV11-2 and TRBJ1-2; D is uncertain. There are 14 residues in the CDR3. Trimming took off 1 base at V and 4 bases at J, with 10 bases between the two ends. Germline CDR1 is SGHAT and CDR2 is FQNNGV. CDR3 sequence (DNA): TGTGCCAGCAGCTTAGGAGGGCAGTTCTATGGCTACACCTTC. Translated: CASSLGGQFYGYTF.

The DNA for the CDR3 is TGTGCCAGCAGCCCCCCTAGCGGGAGTAACTTTGGCAAAAACATTCAGTACTTC. As protein: CASSPPSGSNFGKNIQYF. J is TRBJ2-4 and V is TRBV7-9; 10 nucleotides align to TRBD2. Trimming cost V 5 bases and J 3 bases; bases outside gene matches: 13. Germline V CDR1 and CDR2: SEHNR, FQNEAQ (reference sequence). The length of the CDR3 is 18 residues.

The V call is TRBV5-1, the J call TRBJ2-3; maybe TRBD2 (6 bases). Germline CDR1 is SGHRS and CDR2 is YFSETQ. Trimming removed 5 bases at V and 0 bases at J, with 28 bases between. The length of the CDR3 is 20 residues. The CDR3 sequence: CASRSRLEGFLSFSTDTQYF. The CDR3 bases are TGCGCCAGCAGGAGTCGGCTGGAGGGTTTCCTCAGTTTTAGCACAGATACGCAGTATTTT.

The gene calls are TRBV5-1 and TRBJ2-3, with D unresolved. The CDR3 has 15 amino acids. Trimming removed 3 bases at V and 0 bases at J, with 11 bases between. The germline gives CDR1 SGHRS, CDR2 YFSETQ. CDR3 coding DNA: TGCGCCAGCAGCTCCCATAGCTCAAGCACAGATACGCAGTATTTT. Protein: CASSSHSSSTDTQYF.

This chain links TRBV9 with TRBJ1-3; D is uncertain. V was trimmed by 6 bases and J by 0 bases, leaving 7 bases between them. The CDR3 runs to 13 residues. The V gene's germline CDR1 is SGDLS and CDR2 YYNGEE. The CDR3 spells CASTGPSGNTIYF. For the CDR3, the DNA is TGTGCCAGCACCGGACCCTCTGGAAACACCATATATTTT. Together with reference TRBV9 and TRBJ1-3, the CDR3 gives the full variable domain: DSGVTQTPKHLITATGQRVTLRCSPRSGDLSVYWYQQSLDQGLQFLIQYYNGEERAKGNILERFSAQQFPDLHSELNLSSLELGDSALYFCASTGPSGNTIYFGEGSWLTVV.